Following are 21 T cell receptor beta chains from one sample sequenced in a study of preoperative IRX-2 immunotherapy in early breast cancer. Here immunoSEQ multiplex PCR was the method, and the copy in TCRdb shows in-frame clones only, minus some. Of under 40,000 clones detected, just under 90% appear once; the ten largest clones hold about 1.5%. Treatment specified: preoperative locoregional IRX-2 cytokine immunotherapy. This material consisted of tumor tissue, taken after IRX-2 immunotherapy. The receptors were gathered from a human donor with breast cancer.

As for this clone: At one boundary the junction diverges from the germline segment, which might be a read error. The V and J genes are TRBV6-8 and TRBJ1-3; a weak D match, TRBD1 (6 bases). The CDR3 length is 16 residues. Germline loops: CDR1 MNHGY, CDR2 SAAAGT. The CDR3 region is CAISADRTYSGNTIYF. CDR3 nucleotide sequence: TGTGCCATCAGTGCCGACAGGACCTACTCTGGAAACACCATATATTTT.

The chain employs TRBV7-1 and TRBJ2-1, with TRBD2 as a possible D gene (5 bases). TRBV7-1 is an ORF for which the function is uncertain. Deletions cut 4 bases from V and 8 bases from J, with 24 bases between. CDR3 size: 17 residues. The CDR3 region has the DNA TGTGCCAGCAGCTTTGGGTGGAGGACCCTTCGCCCAGATGAGCAGTTCTTC. It is translated as CASSFGWRTLRPDEQFF.

The chain uses TRBV29-1 and TRBJ1-4; a weak D match, TRBD1 (5 bases). CDR3 length equals 12 residues. Germline CDR1 SQVTM, CDR2 ANQGSEA. Trimming took 4 bases from V and 6 from J, leaving 9 bases between them. DNA for the CDR3: TGCAGCGTTGCGTGGGGCGATGAAAAACTGTTTTTT. Encoded protein: CSVAWGDEKLFF.

This clone has a handful of counts. The V gene is TRBV1, the J gene TRBJ1-5; the listed D gene, TRBD1, was not tested against the DNA. TRBV1 is reported as a pseudogene. This CDR3 is 16 amino acids long. The CDR3 reads CASSQGTGGGNQPQHF. In nucleotides, the CDR3 is TGCGCCAGCAGCCAAGGGACAGGGGGCGGCAATCAGCCCCAGCATTTT.

The chain has TRBV6-8 and TRBJ2-2; 7 bases match TRBD1. Unmatched junction bases numbered 8, after V lost 4 bases and J lost 0 bases. CDR3 length equals 17 residues. From germline, CDR1 is MNHGY and CDR2 SAAAGT. CDR3: CASSFRPGTANTGELFF. CDR3 nucleotides: TGTGCCAGCAGTTTCCGACCCGGGACAGCGAACACCGGGGAGCTGTTTTTT.

CDR3 in DNA: TGTGCCAGCAGTTACTCGGTCGGGGAGCTGTTTTTT. This gives the protein CASSYSVGELFF. V and J are TRBV6-8 and TRBJ2-2; D uncertain. Germline CDR1 reads MNHGY; CDR2 reads SAAAGT. The CDR3 has 12 residues. Trimming shortened V by 0 bases and J by 7 bases, and 3 bases separated the two germline ends.

This chain uses TRBV7-7 with TRBJ2-2; tentative D call: TRBD1 (6 bases). Trimming shortened V by 0 bases and J by 2 bases, and 10 bases separated the two germline ends. CDR1 and CDR2 (germline): SSHAT, FNYEAQ (reference sequence). The CDR3 has 16 amino acids. CDR3 protein: CASSLAPGQNTGELFF. The CDR3 DNA sequence: TGTGCCAGCAGCTTAGCTCCGGGACAAAACACCGGGGAGCTGTTTTTT.

This clone was observed a single time. The chain employs TRBV28 and TRBJ1-2; D perhaps matches TRBD1 (5 bases). Germline V gene lookup returns CDR1 MDHEN and CDR2 SYDVKM. With 6 bases removed from V and 5 bases from J, the gap between germline ends came to 22 bases. This CDR3 is built from 16 residues. CDR3 sequence: CASRVTQGAPLYGYTF. The CDR3 nucleotides are TGTGCCAGCAGAGTCACGCAAGGGGCTCCCCTTTATGGCTACACCTTC.

J is TRBJ1-1 and V is TRBV6-8; D unresolved. The V and J ends lost 8 bases and 0 bases respectively, with 10 bases between them. The germline V gene has CDR1 MNHGY and CDR2 SAAAGT. The CDR3 spans 13 residues. CDR3 DNA sequence: TGTGCCAGCGGCGTCGCCGTGAACACTGAAGCTTTCTTT. Translated: CASGVAVNTEAFF.

Concerning this clone itself: Compared with germline, one end of the junction differs, possibly owing to a read error. This rearrangement joins TRBV11-3 to TRBJ1-5; D is undetermined. The CDR3 consists of 15 residues. The germline gives CDR1 SGHNT, CDR2 YENEEA. The CDR3 bases are TGTGCCAGCAGTTTAGTGGGAAGTGGCAATCAGCCCCAGCATTTT. Amino acid sequence: CASSLVGSGNQPQHF. The full variable domain, in which reference TRBV11-3 and TRBJ1-5 provide the parts outside the CDR3, is EAGVVQSPRYKIIEKKQPVAFWCNPISGHNTLYWYLQNLGQGPELLIRYENEEAVDDSQLPKDRFSAERLKGVDSTLKIQPAELGDSAVYLCASSLVGSGNQPQHFGDGTRLSIL.

The chain joins TRBV2 to TRBJ2-1; 8 bases are a match to TRBD1. Trimming cost V 7 bases and J 5 bases; bases outside gene matches: 4. Germline V gene sequence: CDR1 SNHLY, CDR2 FYNNEI. This CDR3 has 13 amino acids. This CDR3 is CASNMDRDNEQFF. Written as DNA, the CDR3 is TGTGCCAGCAATATGGACAGGGACAATGAGCAGTTCTTC.

The chain links TRBV18 to TRBJ2-3, with TRBD2 matching 9 bases. This CDR3 is built from 15 residues. The germline CDR1 and CDR2 sequences are KGHSH and LQKENI. After removal of 5 bases from V and 5 bases from J, the junction contained 8 bases not matched to a gene. In DNA, the CDR3 is TGTGCCAGCTCATTTAGCGGGGGCCCCGGAGATACGCAGTATTTT. Protein: CASSFSGGPGDTQYF.

This clone has more than one count but fewer than ten. The genes are TRBV11-3 and TRBJ2-3; 9 bases match TRBD2. The germline V gene has CDR1 SGHNT and CDR2 YENEEA. The CDR3 has 17 residues. Losses at the gene ends were 3 bases for V and 0 bases for J; bases not matched to a gene: 7. The CDR3 nucleotides read TGTGCCAGCAGCTTCGTGACTAGCGGACTCAGCACAGATACGCAGTATTTT. Its protein is CASSFVTSGLSTDTQYF.

The J gene is TRBJ2-2, the V gene TRBV1; the table's D call, TRBD1, was not checked against the DNA. TRBV1 is marked as a pseudogene. The CDR3 is 12 residues long. This chain's CDR3 is CASQKGAGELFF. CDR3 sequence (DNA): TGCGCCAGCCAGAAGGGGGCCGGGGAGCTGTTTTTT.

The V call is TRBV4-1, the J call TRBJ1-5; no reliable D call. Deletions cut 4 bases from V and 0 bases from J, with 13 bases between. Germline CDR1 and CDR2: MGHRA and YSYEKL. This CDR3 region has 16 residues. The DNA for the CDR3 is TGCGCCAGCAGCCTGAGGCTTTGGGATAGCAATCAGCCCCAGCATTTT. Translation gives CASSLRLWDSNQPQHF.

V and J are TRBV19 and TRBJ2-6; 9 nucleotides agree with TRBD2. The germline V gene encodes CDR1 LNHDA and CDR2 SQIVND (reference sequence). The CDR3 sequence is 18 residues long. V was pared by 5 bases and J by 1 base, with 9 bases of the junction left unmatched. Written as DNA, the CDR3 is TGTGCCAGTAGTTTCCCGGGACTAGCAGCATCTGGGGCCAACGTCCTGACTTTC. Translating gives CASSFPGLAASGANVLTF.

The chain carries TRBV28 and TRBJ1-2, with no clear D. In germline, CDR1 is MDHEN, CDR2 SYDVKM. V lost 7 bases, J lost 3 bases, and 12 bases lay in between. The CDR3 extends over 13 amino acids. CDR3 residues: CASTHGMDYGYTF. CDR3 sequence (DNA): TGTGCCAGCACCCACGGAATGGACTATGGCTACACCTTC.

This sequence joins TRBV9 and TRBJ1-2; D remains ambiguous. V was trimmed by 6 bases and J by 4 bases, leaving 16 bases between them. The CDR3 is 14 residues long. Looked up from germline, CDR1 is SGDLS and CDR2 is YYNGEE. The CDR3 sequence is CASTYPVEPYGYTF. The CDR3 coding sequence is TGTGCCAGCACGTATCCAGTCGAGCCCTATGGCTACACCTTC.

This chain uses TRBV6-4 with TRBJ2-1; 15 nucleotides agree with TRBD2. CDR3 length: 15 residues. Germline V gene data show CDR1 as MRHNA and CDR2 as SNTAGT. With V trimmed by 7 bases and J by 5 bases, 3 bases remained unmatched. CDR3 sequence: CASNGLAGGDNEQFF. The CDR3 nucleotides are TGTGCCAGCAACGGACTAGCGGGGGGGGACAATGAGCAGTTCTTC.

The chain has TRBV5-1 and TRBJ1-1; D may be TRBD1 (5 bases). V was pared by 0 bases and J by 2 bases, with 8 bases between. This CDR3 has 14 residues. Germline V gene data show CDR1 as SGHRS and CDR2 as YFSETQ. This CDR3 is CASSLETVNTEAFF. CDR3 sequence (DNA): TGCGCCAGCAGCTTGGAGACAGTAAACACTGAAGCTTTCTTT.

The chain joins TRBV12-5 to TRBJ1-1; no definite D call. The CDR3 extends over 12 amino acids. Trimming removed 2 bases at V and 4 bases at J, with 5 bases between. Germline-derived CDR1 and CDR2 are LGHNT and FRNRAP. The CDR3 reads CASGLPFTEAFF. CDR3 DNA sequence: TGTGCTAGTGGTTTGCCGTTCACTGAAGCTTTCTTT.